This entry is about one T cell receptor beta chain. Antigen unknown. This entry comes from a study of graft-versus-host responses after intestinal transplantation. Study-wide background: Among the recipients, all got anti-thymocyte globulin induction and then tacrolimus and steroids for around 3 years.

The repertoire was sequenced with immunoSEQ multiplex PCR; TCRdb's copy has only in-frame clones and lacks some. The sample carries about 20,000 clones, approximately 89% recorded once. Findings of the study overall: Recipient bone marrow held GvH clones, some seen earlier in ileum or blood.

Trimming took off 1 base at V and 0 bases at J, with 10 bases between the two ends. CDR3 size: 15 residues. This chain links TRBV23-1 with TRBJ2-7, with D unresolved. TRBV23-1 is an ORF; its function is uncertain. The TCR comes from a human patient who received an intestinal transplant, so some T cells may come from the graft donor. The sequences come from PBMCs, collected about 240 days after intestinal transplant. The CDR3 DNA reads TGCGCCAGCAGTCAATTGTCAGTGAGCTCCTACGAGCAGTACTTC. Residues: CASSQLSVSSYEQYF.